The 15 T cell receptor beta chains presented below share a single source sample, sequenced in a study of T cell repertoires in cytomegalovirus infection. What these receptors recognize is not known. TCRdb redid the calling of the reads with MiXCR, one entry per CDR3 protein. The sample includes 350,000 to 400,000 distinct CDR3 sequences, about a third of them seen just once. Source: cultured PBMCs, taken from culture after CMV antigen stimulation. The receptors were sampled from a human donor in good health (CMV status not recorded). Some clones in this sample may be carry-over from other donors' samples.

The CDR3 DNA reads as TGTGCCAGCATCACAGGGGGCACCGGGGAGCTGTTTTTT. It codes for CASITGGTGELFF. V usage is TRBV7-2 and J usage is TRBJ2-2, with 8 positions matching TRBD1. The trim removed 7 bases at V and 4 bases at J, leaving 2 bases unmatched. In germline, CDR1 is SGHTA, CDR2 FQGNSA. This CDR3 region has 13 residues.

This clonotype occurred a few times. This sequence joins TRBV6-5 and TRBJ2-7; 8 nucleotides match TRBD2. Germline CDR1 is MNHEY and CDR2 is SVGAGI. The CDR3 runs to 14 residues. The ends lost 5 bases at V and 4 bases at J; junction bases unmatched: 7. In DNA, the CDR3 is TGTGCCAGCAGTCAAAGCGGGAGCGGGTACGAGCAGTACGTC. It codes for CASSQSGSGYEQYV.

This clonotype was counted only a few times. The chain has TRBV20-1 and TRBJ2-7; D is uncertain. Trimming left V 0 bases short and J 5 bases short, with 11 bases between. The V gene's germline CDR1 is DFQATT and CDR2 SNEGSKA (reference sequence). The CDR3 has 13 amino acids. The DNA for the CDR3 is TGCAGTGCTAGAGACAGCCTCTGGGACGAGCAGTACTTC. Translated: CSARDSLWDEQYF.

This clonotype appeared a few times. The chain has TRBV2 and TRBJ2-3; TRBD2 matches 8 bases. The V gene's germline CDR1 is SNHLY and CDR2 FYNNEI. The CDR3 loop spans 14 amino acids. The trim removed 2 bases at V and 10 bases at J, leaving 8 bases unmatched. CDR3 sequence (DNA): TGTGCCAGCAGTGAAAGGGGACTAGGGGTCGCGCAGTATTTT. Protein: CASSERGLGVAQYF.

This chain connects TRBV6-6 to TRBJ1-3; no reliable D call. The CDR3 sequence is 13 residues long. Trimming removed 8 bases at V and 1 base at J, with 9 bases between. In germline, CDR1 is MNHNY, CDR2 SVGAGI (reference sequence). CDR3: CASRTESGNTIYF. The CDR3 coding sequence is TGTGCCAGCCGCACAGAATCTGGAAACACCATATATTTT.

This clonotype has more than one count but fewer than ten. This chain links TRBV5-1 with TRBJ2-5; no reliable D call. With 5 bases removed from V and 4 bases from J, the gap between germline ends came to 18 bases. From germline, CDR1 is SGHRS and CDR2 YFSETQ. The CDR3 runs to 15 residues. The CDR3 loop is CASSPKAQWGETQYF. CDR3 coding DNA: TGCGCCAGCAGTCCCAAGGCTCAATGGGGAGAGACCCAGTACTTC.

This clonotype was recorded only once. This chain uses TRBV20-1 with TRBJ1-1, with 8 bases that match TRBD1. V lost 6 bases, J lost 3 bases, and 3 bases stayed unmatched. This CDR3 comprises 12 residues. Germline loops: CDR1 DFQATT, CDR2 SNEGSKA (reference sequence). CDR3 loop: CSAGQGDTEAFF. For the CDR3, the DNA is TGCAGTGCCGGACAGGGTGACACTGAAGCTTTCTTT.

The CDR3 region is CASSPRPGLAGGGRSYNEQFF. CDR3 nucleotide sequence: TGTGCCAGCAGTCCAAGACCGGGACTAGCGGGAGGTGGCCGCTCCTACAATGAGCAGTTCTTC. The genes are TRBV28 and TRBJ2-1; 15 nucleotides agree with TRBD2. Germline V gene lookup returns CDR1 MDHEN and CDR2 SYDVKM. This CDR3 has 21 residues. The junction had 14 bases not matched to a gene; V was cut back by 5 bases and J by 0 bases. Full variable domain (rest looked up from reference TRBV28 and TRBJ2-1): DVKVTQSSRYLVKRTGEKVFLECVQDMDHENMFWYRQDPGLGLRLIYFSYDVKMKEKGDIPEGYSVSREKKERFSLILESASTNQTSMYLCASSPRPGLAGGGRSYNEQFFGPGTRLTVL.

The chain links TRBV6-2 or TRBV6-3 to TRBJ2-7; perhaps TRBD1 as D (5 bases). CDR3 length: 14 residues. Trimming left V 4 bases short and J 0 bases short, with 10 bases between. CDR1 MNHEY and CDR2 SVGEGT come from the germline V gene. In nucleotides, the CDR3 is TGTGCCAGCAGTTGGGCTGGACACTCCTACGAGCAGTACTTC. Its protein product is CASSWAGHSYEQYF.

V and J are TRBV29-1 and TRBJ1-3; no clear D gene. The CDR3 extends over 11 amino acids. CDR1 is SQVTM, CDR2 ANQGSEA, per germline. The V gene lost 6 bases and the J gene lost 7 bases, with 10 bases spanning the gap. CDR3 region: CSVELGNTIYF. The CDR3 bases are TGCAGCGTGGAGCTCGGGAACACCATATATTTT.

This clonotype turned up a few times. This chain joins TRBV19 and TRBJ2-1; D may be TRBD2 (6 bases). V lost 3 bases to trimming and J lost 6 bases, with 15 bases between them. Germline loops: CDR1 LNHDA, CDR2 SQIVND (reference sequence). CDR3 length equals 15 residues. The CDR3 protein is CASSIGTGEVNEQFF. The DNA for the CDR3 is TGTGCCAGTAGTATTGGAACGGGAGAAGTCAATGAGCAGTTCTTC.

V is TRBV6-5 and J is TRBJ2-3; 16 positions agree with TRBD2. V shed 6 bases and J 4 bases; nucleotides not matched to a gene: 4. CDR1 MNHEY and CDR2 SVGAGI come from the germline V gene. The CDR3 loop spans 16 amino acids. The CDR3 DNA sequence: TGTGCCAGCAGCCGGGGACTAGCGGGAGGGGCAGATACGCAGTATTTT. This sequence encodes CASSRGLAGGADTQYF.

Only a few counts were recorded for this clonotype. The J gene is TRBJ1-3, the V gene TRBV28, with a weak D call TRBD1 (6 bases). Germline V gene data show CDR1 as MDHEN and CDR2 as SYDVKM. This CDR3 has 16 residues. V was cut by 5 bases and J by 0 bases, with 14 bases left in between. CDR3 protein: CASSPGQSTSGNTIYF. The CDR3 DNA sequence: TGTGCCAGCAGTCCAGGACAGTCAACCTCTGGAAACACCATATATTTT.

The table lists this clonotype with a few counts. The rearrangement joins TRBV6-5 to TRBJ2-5; D is unclear. Per germline, CDR1 MNHEY and CDR2 SVGAGI. V gave up 6 bases and J gave up 2 bases, with 16 bases separating them. The CDR3 has 15 residues. In nucleotides, the CDR3 is TGTGCCAGCAGACCCCATGGGTTGGGGCAAGAGACCCAGTACTTC. Translated, it gives CASRPHGLGQETQYF.

As to this clonotype: A single base separates this from a much larger clone, so it may be a read error. This chain's CDR3 is CASSLVMWGVGELFF. CDR3 nucleotide sequence: TGTGCCAGCAGCTTGGTTATGTGGGGTGTCGGGGAGCTGTTTTTT. This chain joins TRBV5-8 and TRBJ2-2; D is unclear. The CDR3 totals 15 residues. Germline loops: CDR1 SGHTS, CDR2 YDEGEE. Trimming removed 0 bases at V and 7 bases at J, with 13 bases between.